This entry features one TCR beta chain sequence. Its antigen is not known. This CDR3 region has 16 residues. V lost 2 bases, J lost 5 bases, and 16 bases lay in between. The germline V gene has CDR1 MDHEN and CDR2 SYDVKM. This record comes from a study of cytomegalovirus exposure and HLA in healthy donors. Study at large: Assignment to the Caucasian-associated ancestry cluster applied to approximately 80% of the roughly 410 genotyped donors.

Study-level points and caveats: Listed as cytomegalovirus-associated were 150 or so TCR beta chains. Earlier analysis yielded a pattern in which most TCR beta V segments were productive about 87% or about 30% of the time. A later analysis showed HLA-associated TCR beta chains outstripping equally common others in clonal expansion.

It was with 60 Vbeta and 13 Jbeta primers that the PCR ran. Here immunoSEQ multiplex PCR was the method, and the copy in TCRdb shows in-frame clones only, minus some. This table holds approximately 180,000 clones, around 70% found once. This chain joins TRBV28 and TRBJ2-1, with a weak D call TRBD2 (6 bases). The TCR comes from a male donor in good health and CMV-seronegative. Input material: PBMCs. CDR3 nucleotides: TGTGCCAGCAGTTTAGGATCGGCGGGAACGCACAATGAGCAGTTCTTC. Protein: CASSLGSAGTHNEQFF.